Listed below are T cell receptor beta chains from one sample, sequenced in a study of blood T cell repertoires in COVID-19. Using immunoSEQ multiplex PCR, the repertoire was profiled, and TCRdb retains in-frame clones only, with some absent. Among 25,000 to 35,000 clones listed, nearly 90% were seen once. Material: peripheral blood. The receptors derive from a man aged 60-69 years with active COVID-19. Both conserved end residues are part of each CDR3. The order of the fields is D gene, J gene, V gene, clone size, CDR3 DNA, CDR3 protein. The D gene is left open where the match is weak. Expanded clones get a size class; other rows say once, few or many, or leave the size out.

d_call: TRBD1; j_call: TRBJ2-3; v_call: TRBV6-2/TRBV6-3; clone_size: NA; cdr3_nt: TGTGCCAGCAGTTACCCGGGGACAGCTAGCACAGATACGCAGTATTTT; cdr3_aa: CASSYPGTASTDTQYF
d_call: TRBD1; j_call: TRBJ2-7; v_call: TRBV7-2; clone_size: NA; cdr3_nt: TGTGCCAGCAGCTTGGCTAGAGACAGGGGGGGTTACGAGCAGTACTTC; cdr3_aa: CASSLARDRGGYEQYF
d_call: TRBD1; j_call: TRBJ1-2; v_call: TRBV28; clone_size: NA; cdr3_nt: TGTGCCAGCAGTACGAACCGGGACAGTATTCATCTTAACTATGGCTACACCTTC; cdr3_aa: CASSTNRDSIHLNYGYTF
d_call: NA; j_call: TRBJ1-4; v_call: TRBV15; clone_size: NA; cdr3_nt: TGTGCCACCAGCAGACCCTGGGGGGGTCCCCCAACTAATGAAAAACTGTTTTTT; cdr3_aa: CATSRPWGGPPTNEKLFF
d_call: NA; j_call: TRBJ2-7; v_call: TRBV7-9; clone_size: NA; cdr3_nt: TGTGCCAGCGGGCCGCCCGATAAGTCCTACGAGCAGTACTTC; cdr3_aa: CASGPPDKSYEQYF
d_call: NA; j_call: TRBJ1-5; v_call: TRBV18; clone_size: NA; cdr3_nt: TGTGCCAGCTCACGAGGAAATCAGCCCCAGCATTTT; cdr3_aa: CASSRGNQPQHF
d_call: NA; j_call: TRBJ2-5; v_call: TRBV2; clone_size: few; cdr3_nt: TGTGCCAGCAGTTTACAGGGTTCCCAAGAGACCCAGTACTTC; cdr3_aa: CASSLQGSQETQYF
d_call: NA; j_call: TRBJ2-7; v_call: TRBV4-2; clone_size: few; cdr3_nt: TGTGCCAGCAGCCAAGTCGGCGGGACGGGCGGGCAGTACTTC; cdr3_aa: CASSQVGGTGGQYF
d_call: TRBD1; j_call: TRBJ2-5; v_call: TRBV7-3; clone_size: NA; cdr3_nt: TGTGCCAGCAGCCCGAACGGACAGGGGGCTGGAGAGACCCAGTACTTC; cdr3_aa: CASSPNGQGAGETQYF
d_call: NA; j_call: TRBJ1-1; v_call: TRBV13; clone_size: NA; cdr3_nt: TGTGCCAGCAGCTTACGACTTAACGCTGAAGCTTTCTTT; cdr3_aa: CASSLRLNAEAFF
d_call: NA; j_call: TRBJ1-5; v_call: TRBV19; clone_size: NA; cdr3_nt: TGTGCCAGTAGTACGACAGCAAGCAATCAGCCCCAGCATTTT; cdr3_aa: CASSTTASNQPQHF
d_call: TRBD1; j_call: TRBJ2-2; v_call: TRBV12-5; clone_size: few; cdr3_nt: TGTGCTAGTGGTTCGACAGGGTCGGGCACCGGGGAGCTGTTTTTT; cdr3_aa: CASGSTGSGTGELFF
d_call: NA; j_call: TRBJ1-4; v_call: TRBV27; clone_size: NA; cdr3_nt: TGTGCCAGCAGTGCCCGCAGGGTTGATGAAAAACTGTTTTTT; cdr3_aa: CASSARRVDEKLFF
d_call: NA; j_call: TRBJ1-1; v_call: TRBV7-9; clone_size: NA; cdr3_nt: TGTGCCAGCAGCTTAGTACGGGAAGCTTTCTTT; cdr3_aa: CASSLVREAFF
d_call: NA; j_call: TRBJ1-1; v_call: TRBV5-8; clone_size: NA; cdr3_nt: TGTGCCAGCAGCCCTCGGGGGGGCATGAACACTGAAGCTTTCTTT; cdr3_aa: CASSPRGGMNTEAFF
d_call: TRBD2; j_call: TRBJ2-7; v_call: TRBV19; clone_size: NA; cdr3_nt: TGTGCCAGTAGGTGGGCGGCTAGCGGGGTTTACGAGCAGTACTTC; cdr3_aa: CASRWAASGVYEQYF
d_call: TRBD1; j_call: TRBJ2-7; v_call: TRBV7-9; clone_size: once; cdr3_nt: TGTGCCAGCAGCTTGGGACAGGGGGTTTCCTACGAGCAGTACTTC; cdr3_aa: CASSLGQGVSYEQYF
d_call: NA; j_call: TRBJ2-5; v_call: TRBV7-3; clone_size: NA; cdr3_nt: TGTGCCAGCAGCCAAAGCCCACAAGAGACCCAGTACTTC; cdr3_aa: CASSQSPQETQYF
d_call: NA; j_call: TRBJ2-7; v_call: TRBV6-1; clone_size: NA; cdr3_nt: TGTGCCAGCAGTGAAATTTGGACAGAGGGCGAGCAGTACTTC; cdr3_aa: CASSEIWTEGEQYF
d_call: NA; j_call: TRBJ1-1; v_call: TRBV28; clone_size: NA; cdr3_nt: TGTGCCAGCAACATACACCAAACGGAAGCTTTCTTT; cdr3_aa: CASNIHQTEAFF
d_call: NA; j_call: TRBJ1-6; v_call: TRBV10-1; clone_size: NA; cdr3_nt: TGCGCCAGCAGTGACCCCGGGACACCCCTCCACTTT; cdr3_aa: CASSDPGTPLHF
d_call: NA; j_call: TRBJ2-3; v_call: TRBV5-1; clone_size: NA; cdr3_nt: TGCGCCAGCAGGCCAGGACAGTTAGATACGCAGTATTTT; cdr3_aa: CASRPGQLDTQYF
d_call: TRBD1; j_call: TRBJ2-3; v_call: TRBV7-2; clone_size: NA; cdr3_nt: TGTGCCAGCAGCTTTAGACAGGGGGTGCCAGATACGCAGTATTTT; cdr3_aa: CASSFRQGVPDTQYF
d_call: NA; j_call: TRBJ2-4; v_call: TRBV27; clone_size: NA; cdr3_nt: TGTGCCAGCAGTTTCGGCAGGGGAGAAAACATTCAGTACTTC; cdr3_aa: CASSFGRGENIQYF
d_call: TRBD2; j_call: TRBJ2-3; v_call: TRBV7-3; clone_size: NA; cdr3_nt: TGTGCCAGCAGCTTAAGCGGGGGGCGGAGCACAGATACGCAGTATTTT; cdr3_aa: CASSLSGGRSTDTQYF
d_call: TRBD1; j_call: TRBJ1-1; v_call: TRBV5-6; clone_size: once; cdr3_nt: TGTGCCAGCAGCATTACAGGGGTCAAGACTGAAGCTTTCTTT; cdr3_aa: CASSITGVKTEAFF
d_call: NA; j_call: TRBJ2-7; v_call: TRBV18; clone_size: NA; cdr3_nt: TGTGCCAGCTCACCACTCGACTGGTACGACGAGCAGTACTTC; cdr3_aa: CASSPLDWYDEQYF
d_call: TRBD2; j_call: TRBJ2-1; v_call: TRBV7-2; clone_size: NA; cdr3_nt: TGTGCCAGCAGCTTATGGGCGGGGGGGCAGTTCTTC; cdr3_aa: CASSLWAGGQFF